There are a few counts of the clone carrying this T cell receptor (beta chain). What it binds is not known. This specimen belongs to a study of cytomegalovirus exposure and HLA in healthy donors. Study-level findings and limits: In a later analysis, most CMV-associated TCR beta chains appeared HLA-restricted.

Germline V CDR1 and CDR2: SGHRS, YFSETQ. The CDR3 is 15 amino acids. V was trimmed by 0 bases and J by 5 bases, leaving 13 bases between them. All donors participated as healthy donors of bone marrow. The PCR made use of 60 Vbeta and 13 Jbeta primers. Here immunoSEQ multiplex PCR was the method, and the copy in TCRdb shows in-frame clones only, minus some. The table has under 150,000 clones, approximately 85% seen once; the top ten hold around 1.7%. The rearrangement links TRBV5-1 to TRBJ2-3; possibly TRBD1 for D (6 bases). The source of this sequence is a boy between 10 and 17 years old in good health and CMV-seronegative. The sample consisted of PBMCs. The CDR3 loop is CASSLDSQGRDTQYF. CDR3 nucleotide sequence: TGCGCCAGCAGCTTGGATTCGCAGGGGAGAGATACGCAGTATTTT.